Listed here are 18 T cell receptor beta chains from one sample, sequenced in a study of beta chain features in type 1 diabetes. Study results and limitations: TCRB CDR3s from Type 1 diabetes patients were moderately but significantly shorter in all four CD4+ subsets.

Expressed TCRB transcripts were sequenced because the isolated RNA had all been reverse transcribed beforehand. Measured with immunoSEQ multiplex PCR; TCRdb has only the in-frame clones, and not every one. The sample contains fewer than 450,000 clones, roughly 13% of which appear only once. The antigens for these receptors are not known. Sequencing was done on a sample of naive CD4+ T cells from blood. These receptors were taken from a woman under 30 with type 1 diabetes.

This clone occurred a few times. The chain employs TRBV15 and TRBJ2-3, with a tentative D call TRBD1 (6 bases). In germline, CDR1 is LNHNV, CDR2 YYDKDF (reference sequence). The CDR3 contains 15 residues. Trimming took off 0 bases at V and 1 base at J, with 8 bases between the two ends. The CDR3 DNA reads as TGTGCCACCAGCAGAGACAGGACAGGCACAGATACGCAGTATTTT. Protein sequence: CATSRDRTGTDTQYF.

This clone appeared a few times. The chain links TRBV7-2 to TRBJ2-5; D ambiguous. The V end lost 4 bases, the J end lost 7 bases, and 7 bases lay between the germline ends. The CDR3 spans 11 residues. Germline V gene sequence: CDR1 SGHTA, CDR2 FQGNSA. The CDR3 region is CASSSVWTQYF. In nucleotides, the CDR3 is TGTGCCAGCAGCTCCGTATGGACCCAGTACTTC.

This chain links TRBV30 with TRBJ1-1; 9 bases align to TRBD1. The V gene end was trimmed by 4 bases and the J gene end by 11 bases; junction bases not matched to a gene: 11. Germline CDR1 and CDR2: GTSNPN and SVGIG (reference sequence). The CDR3 contains 13 residues. The CDR3 region has the DNA TGTGCCTGGATCACAGGGGGCCCCTTGGGCGCTTTCTTT. Encoded protein: CAWITGGPLGAFF.

A few counts support this clone. The rearrangement uses TRBV4-2 and TRBJ2-1; D is perhaps TRBD1 (6 bases). CDR3 length: 16 amino acids. Trimming stripped 0 bases from V and 8 bases from J, with 17 bases between. The germline V gene encodes CDR1 LGHNA and CDR2 YNFKEQ. The CDR3: CASSQDTRGVGDEQFF. The CDR3 region has the DNA TGTGCCAGCAGCCAAGATACCAGGGGAGTTGGGGATGAGCAGTTCTTC.

In this sample, this clone turned up a few times. The chain is built from TRBV25-1 and TRBJ2-3, with a weak D call TRBD2 (6 bases). V lost 2 bases and J lost 6, with 12 bases in between. The CDR3 covers 14 residues. The germline gives CDR1 MGHDK, CDR2 SYGVNS. Here the CDR3 DNA reads TGTGCCAGCAGTGAAGGCGGGATCAGGGATACGCAGTATTTT. Protein sequence: CASSEGGIRDTQYF.

This clone was picked up a small number of times. The rearrangement links TRBV2 to TRBJ2-7, with D tentatively TRBD2 (7 bases). The CDR3 totals 14 residues. The V and J ends lost 4 bases and 4 bases respectively, with 14 bases between them. CDR1 is SNHLY, CDR2 FYNNEI, per germline. The CDR3 DNA is TGTGCCAGCAGTGTCGAACAGGGAGGGTACGAGCAGTACTTC. This codes for CASSVEQGGYEQYF.

This clone has just a few counts. The chain recombines TRBV7-8 with TRBJ2-6, with TRBD1 matching 9 bases. V was pared by 6 bases and J by 3 bases, with 6 bases of the junction left unmatched. Per germline, CDR1 SGHVS and CDR2 FQNEAQ. The CDR3 runs 16 residues. This CDR3 is CASRGDRDVGANVLTF. CDR3 nucleotide sequence: TGTGCCAGCAGGGGGGACAGGGACGTTGGGGCCAACGTCCTGACTTTC.

The CDR3 coding sequence is TGCGCCAGCAGCTTAGCGGGGGTGCGGTCCCAAGAGACCCAGTACTTC. It codes for CASSLAGVRSQETQYF. The chain links TRBV5-1 to TRBJ2-5; 8 bases match TRBD2. Germline V gene lookup returns CDR1 SGHRS and CDR2 YFSETQ. This CDR3 has 16 amino acids. The V gene end was trimmed by 2 bases and the J gene end by 1 base; junction bases not matched to a gene: 7.

The V and J genes are TRBV19 and TRBJ2-7; 7 bases match TRBD1. This CDR3 contains 14 residues. Germline V gives CDR1 LNHDA, CDR2 SQIVND (reference sequence). Unmatched junction bases numbered 7, after V lost 5 bases and J lost 3 bases. The CDR3 spells CASSPGTDYYEQYV. The CDR3 nucleotides read TGTGCCAGTAGTCCCGGGACAGACTACTACGAGCAGTACGTC.

This clone was counted a few times. The chain carries TRBV19 and TRBJ2-2; D gene ambiguous. Germline V gene lookup returns CDR1 LNHDA and CDR2 SQIVND (reference sequence). Trimming took 3 bases from V and 6 from J, leaving 8 bases between them. The CDR3 sequence is 13 residues long. CDR3 bases: TGTGCCAGTAGTATTGAGGCGGCCGGGGAGCTGTTTTTT. Amino acids: CASSIEAAGELFF.

This clone appeared a few times. This chain uses TRBV9 with TRBJ2-4, with D perhaps matching TRBD1 (7 bases). This CDR3 has 13 residues. The ends were cut back, 1 base at V and 8 bases at J, with 10 bases in the middle. CDR1 and CDR2 from the germline V gene are SGDLS and YYNGEE. The DNA for the CDR3 is TGTGCCAGCAGCGTACGCAGGGGGGACATTCAGTACTTC. It specifies CASSVRRGDIQYF.

This clone was picked up a small number of times. The rearrangement uses TRBV28 and TRBJ2-1, with TRBD2 matching 15 bases. The CDR3 has 14 amino acids. V shed 6 bases and J 9 bases; nucleotides not matched to a gene: 3. Germline values: CDR1 MDHEN, CDR2 SYDVKM. The DNA of the CDR3 is TGTGCCAGCAGCCCGGGACTAGCGGGAGGTGAGCAGTTCTTC. This encodes CASSPGLAGGEQFF.

The chain is built from TRBV28 and TRBJ2-5; 10 nucleotides line up with TRBD2. The V gene's germline CDR1 is MDHEN and CDR2 SYDVKM. The CDR3 has 17 amino acids. Trimming cost V 2 bases and J 1 base; bases outside gene matches: 7. Here the CDR3 reads CASSLIASGRAQETQYF. The DNA of the CDR3 is TGTGCCAGCAGTTTAATAGCGAGCGGGAGGGCCCAAGAGACCCAGTACTTC.

This clone occurred a few times. The chain carries TRBV6-1 and TRBJ1-5, with D possibly TRBD1 on 6 matching bases. The germline V gene has CDR1 MNHNS and CDR2 SASEGT. CDR3 length: 15 residues. Trimming left V 1 base short and J 8 bases short, with 15 bases between. CDR3 sequence reads: CASSEVGGAVKPQHF. The DNA of the CDR3 is TGTGCCAGCAGTGAAGTGGGGGGGGCCGTTAAGCCCCAGCATTTT.

The rearrangement links TRBV7-9 to TRBJ1-1; maybe TRBD1 (5 bases). The ends were cut back, 5 bases at V and 5 bases at J, with 15 bases in the middle. The germline CDR1 and CDR2 sequences are SEHNR and FQNEAQ (reference sequence). This CDR3 spans 14 amino acids. The CDR3 sequence: CASSRDFLGTEAFF. CDR3 sequence (DNA): TGTGCCAGCAGCCGGGACTTTTTGGGTACTGAAGCTTTCTTT. The variable domain in full, completed from reference TRBV7-9 and TRBJ1-1, reads DTGVSQNPRHKITKRGQNVTFRCDPISEHNRLYWYRQTLGQGPEFLTYFQNEAQLEKSRLLSDRFSAERPKGSFSTLEIQRTEQGDSAMYLCASSRDFLGTEAFFGQGTRLTVV.

This chain connects TRBV18 to TRBJ1-1, with 7 bases matching TRBD1. The CDR3 loop spans 14 amino acids. CDR1 KGHSH and CDR2 LQKENI come from the germline V gene. The V and J ends lost 3 bases and 4 bases, in that order; junction bases with no gene match: 5. CDR3 nucleotides: TGTGCCAGCTCACCCGACAGGGACGCCACTGAAGCTTTCTTT. Translating it yields CASSPDRDATEAFF.

This clone was observed a handful of times. V is TRBV30 and J is TRBJ2-7; 7 nucleotides match TRBD1. Germline loops: CDR1 GTSNPN, CDR2 SVGIG (reference sequence). J was trimmed by 1 base and V by 0 bases; bases with no gene match: 3. The CDR3 sequence is 14 residues long. In nucleotides, the CDR3 is TGTGCCTGGAGTGTAGGACAGGTGTCCTACGAGCAGTACTTC. It encodes CAWSVGQVSYEQYF. Looking up the rest from reference TRBV30 and TRBJ2-7 gives the full variable domain: SQTIHQWPATLVQPVGSPLSLECTVEGTSNPNLYWYRQAAGRGLQLLFYSVGIGQISSEVPQNLSASRPQDRQFILSSKKLLLSDSGFYLCAWSVGQVSYEQYFGPGTRLTVT.

V usage is TRBV6-5 and J usage is TRBJ2-1, with a possible D match to TRBD2 (6 bases). The CDR3 runs 15 residues. Germline loops: CDR1 MNHEY, CDR2 SVGAGI. Trimming removed 2 bases from V and 3 bases from J, with 11 bases in between. In DNA form, the CDR3 reads TGTGCCAGCAGTTACGGGGAGGAAGGCTACAATGAGCAGTTCTTC. Protein product: CASSYGEEGYNEQFF.